These T cell receptor beta chains were read from a single sample in a study of T cell repertoires in cytomegalovirus infection. MiXCR was run by TCRdb on the reads, yielding one entry per CDR3 protein. This sample yields 200,000 to 250,000 distinct CDR3 sequences, of which approximately 24% are seen a single time; around a sixth belongs to the top ten. Sequencing was performed on CD8+ T cells from PBMCs. These receptors were obtained from a human donor in good health (CMV status not recorded). Some clones in this sample may be carry-over from other donors' samples. Each CDR3 is given with its conserved first and last residue. Fields, in order: clone size, D gene, V gene, J gene, CDR3 protein, CDR3 DNA. D genes are given only for firm matches. Not all rows give a size; the values are once, few, many and, for expanded clones, a class.

>few|-|TRBV20-1|TRBJ2-7
CSAMTENSYEQYF
TGCAGTGCTATGACAGAAAACTCCTACGAGCAGTACTTC
>-|-|TRBV14|TRBJ1-1
CASSQLVGNTEAFF
TGTGCCAGCAGCCAGCTTGTCGGGAACACTGAAGCTTTCTTT
>few|-|TRBV12-3/TRBV12-4|TRBJ2-1
CASSLDDNEQFF
TGTGCCAGCAGTTTGGATGACAATGAGCAGTTCTTC
>many|-|TRBV7-6|TRBJ2-1
CASSLTGMGNEQFF
TGTGCCAGCAGCCTGACAGGTATGGGCAATGAGCAGTTCTTC
>-|TRBD1|TRBV2|TRBJ1-2
CATRTGGDGYTF
TGTGCCACCAGGACAGGGGGAGATGGCTACACCTTC
>few|TRBD1|TRBV28|TRBJ1-2
CASSLGQLINYGYTF
TGTGCCAGCAGTTTGGGACAGCTAATTAACTATGGCTACACCTTC
>few|-|TRBV2|TRBJ2-7
CAIRAGLGEQYF
TGTGCCATTCGGGCGGGCCTCGGCGAGCAGTACTTC
>-|-|TRBV7-2|TRBJ2-5
CASSLTGAGVETQYF
TGTGCCAGCAGCTTGACGGGGGCCGGGGTAGAGACCCAGTACTTC
>many|-|TRBV7-8|TRBJ1-6
CASSLDPDRESSYNSPLHF
TGTGCCAGCAGCTTAGACCCGGACAGAGAAAGCTCCTATAATTCACCCCTCCACTTT
>-|-|TRBV4-1|TRBJ2-7
CASSQEGWVYEQYF
TGCGCCAGCAGCCAAGAAGGGTGGGTCTACGAGCAGTACTTC
>many|TRBD1|TRBV7-8|TRBJ1-3
CASSIRDRVSFRLPGSSGNTIYF
TGTGCCAGCAGCATCCGGGACAGGGTCTCCTTCCGGCTCCCGGGCAGCTCTGGAAACACCATATATTTT
>-|-|TRBV12-3/TRBV12-4|TRBJ1-2
CASSDQGAPLGGYTF
TGTGCCAGCAGTGATCAGGGTGCCCCTTTAGGTGGCTACACCTTC
>-|-|TRBV28|TRBJ2-2
CASSLRVGLTGELFF
TGTGCCAGCAGTTTGCGGGTAGGCCTCACCGGGGAGCTGTTTTTT
>many|-|TRBV19|TRBJ1-5
CASTTPGQYNQPQHF
TGTGCCAGTACCACCCCAGGACAGTACAATCAGCCCCAGCATTTT
>many|TRBD2|TRBV28|TRBJ2-3
CASSPLAGGTDTQYF
TGTGCCAGCAGTCCACTAGCGGGGGGCACCGATACGCAGTATTTT
>-|TRBD2|TRBV7-6|TRBJ2-1
CASSPGGVAGWNEQFF
TGTGCCAGCAGCCCCGGAGGGGTAGCGGGGTGGAATGAGCAGTTCTTC
>-|-|TRBV4-3|TRBJ2-3
CASSQELEGLTQYF
TGCGCCAGCAGCCAAGAGCTTGAGGGACTGACGCAGTATTTT
>-|TRBD1|TRBV5-1|TRBJ2-1
CASSLQGEFGIEQFF
TGCGCCAGCAGCTTACAGGGGGAGTTCGGAATTGAGCAGTTCTTC
>many|TRBD1|TRBV6-2/TRBV6-3|TRBJ1-1
CASSYSGTGEAFF
TGTGCCAGCAGTTACTCCGGGACAGGTGAAGCTTTCTTT
>-|-|TRBV28|TRBJ1-1
CAIWGARTEAFF
TGTGCCATCTGGGGGGCGAGGACTGAAGCTTTCTTT
>few|TRBD2|TRBV19|TRBJ2-1
CASNPLRGGAPVPYNEQFF
TGTGCCAGTAATCCACTTCGCGGGGGGGCCCCGGTCCCCTACAATGAGCAGTTCTTC
>few|-|TRBV25-1|TRBJ1-2
CASSEWGSDGYTF
TGTGCCAGCAGTGAATGGGGTTCGGATGGCTACACCTTC
>once|TRBD2|TRBV2|TRBJ2-7
CASVGFSGGSSYEQYF
TGTGCCAGCGTCGGCTTTAGCGGGGGCAGCTCCTACGAGCAGTACTTC
>-|TRBD2|TRBV7-8|TRBJ2-3
CASSLVGTSPFGSTDTQYF
TGTGCCAGCAGCTTAGTGGGGACTAGCCCATTTGGGAGCACAGATACGCAGTATTTT